This T cell receptor beta chain was profiled in a study of cytomegalovirus exposure and HLA in healthy donors. This CDR3 comprises 13 residues. V was pared by 2 bases and J by 5 bases, with 3 bases of the junction left unmatched. CDR1 is SGHRS and CDR2 is YFSETQ in the germline V gene. The PCR made use of 60 Vbeta and 13 Jbeta primers. The table came from immunoSEQ multiplex PCR; TCRdb's copy has only in-frame clones and leaves some out. The table has 250,000 to 300,000 clones, nearly 95% seen once. This clonotype originated in a girl aged 2 to 10 in good health and CMV-seronegative. Sequenced material: PBMCs. The chain recombines TRBV5-1 with TRBJ1-2; 7 bases align to TRBD1. In DNA form, the CDR3 reads TGCGCCAGCAGCTTCGACAGGGAGTATGGCTACACCTTC. It translates to CASSFDREYGYTF.